Listed below are T cell receptor beta chains from one sample, sequenced in a study of CD8 T cells in ankylosing spondylitis. One entry per CDR3 protein, called by TCRdb with MiXCR from the 5' RACE reads. Of about 390,000 distinct CDR3 sequences listed, approximately 20% were seen once; the top ten hold around 16%. Sequenced: blood, either unsorted or a sorted T cell fraction (not recorded which). All receptors derive from a male donor with ankylosing spondylitis. The CDR3 runs from the conserved cysteine through the conserved F or W. D genes are given only for firm matches. For some rows the clone size is stated as once, few or many, or as a class when expanded; others skip it.

j_call d_call v_call clone_size cdr3_aa cdr3_nt
TRBJ2-6 . TRBV4-1 . CASSPWGRDASGANVLTF TGCGCCAGCAGCCCCTGGGGCCGAGATGCTTCTGGGGCCAACGTCCTGACTTTC
TRBJ2-7 . TRBV6-6 few CASSYVAYEQYF TGTGCCAGCAGTTACGTCGCCTACGAGCAGTACTTC
TRBJ2-7 TRBD1 TRBV25-1 once CASTKGGASYEQYF TGTGCCAGCACCAAAGGGGGCGCATCCTACGAGCAGTACTTC
TRBJ2-3 . TRBV18 few CASSLIAEPTDTQYF TGTGCCAGCTCACTGATAGCGGAGCCCACAGATACGCAGTATTTT
TRBJ2-1 TRBD1 TRBV14 once CASSSGTGVTDEQFF TGTGCCAGCAGCTCCGGGACAGGGGTCACCGATGAGCAGTTCTTC
TRBJ2-3 . TRBV28 . CASSFSWGDTDTQYF TGTGCCAGCAGTTTCTCCTGGGGTGATACAGATACGCAGTATTTT
TRBJ1-1 . TRBV6-4 few CASSEDGGTEAFF TGTGCCAGCAGTGAGGACGGAGGGACTGAAGCTTTCTTT
TRBJ2-7 . TRBV28 few CASSLPLRDEQYF TGTGCCAGCAGTTTACCCCTCAGGGACGAGCAGTACTTC
TRBJ2-5 TRBD2 TRBV2 . CASRTGLAGGETQYF TGTGCCAGCAGAACGGGACTAGCGGGAGGCGAGACCCAGTACTTC
TRBJ2-1 TRBD1 TRBV29-1 . CSVEDRAAYNEQFF TGCAGCGTTGAGGACAGGGCGGCCTACAATGAGCAGTTCTTC
TRBJ2-1 . TRBV7-3 few CASSLHSSYNEQFF TGTGCCAGCAGCTTACACAGCTCCTACAATGAGCAGTTCTTC
TRBJ1-4 TRBD1 TRBV7-2 . CASSSEGQGEKLFF TGTGCCAGCAGCTCAGAGGGACAGGGCGAAAAACTGTTTTTT
TRBJ1-4 . TRBV5-8 . CASSYGRARGNEKLFF TGTGCCAGCAGTTACGGCCGGGCGAGGGGTAATGAAAAACTGTTTTTT
TRBJ1-5 . TRBV30 . CAWRGAGSNQPQHF TGTGCCTGGAGGGGAGCTGGGAGCAATCAGCCCCAGCATTTT
TRBJ2-7 . TRBV3-1 . CASSRGLSNLGQYF TGTGCCAGCAGCAGAGGACTATCAAATCTTGGGCAGTACTTC
TRBJ1-1 . TRBV27 few CASSALPTEVGEAFF TGTGCCAGCAGCGCCCTACCTACAGAAGTGGGTGAAGCTTTCTTT
TRBJ2-1 TRBD1 TRBV24-1 . CATSRADRGGNEQFF TGTGCCACCAGTAGGGCGGACAGGGGCGGCAATGAGCAGTTCTTC
TRBJ2-7 . TRBV19 . CASSISSGNHNYEQYF TGTGCCAGTAGTATTTCATCGGGAAACCATAACTACGAGCAGTACTTC
TRBJ1-1 . TRBV29-1 . CSVEKGSNTEAFF TGCAGCGTTGAGAAGGGCTCGAACACTGAAGCTTTCTTT
TRBJ2-5 TRBD2 TRBV29-1 few CSVVGGGQETQYF TGCAGCGTTGTTGGGGGGGGCCAAGAGACCCAGTACTTC
TRBJ2-7 . TRBV25-1 . CASNPHYGGPVEQYF TGTGCCAGCAACCCTCATTACGGGGGGCCAGTAGAGCAGTACTTC
TRBJ2-1 . TRBV5-6 . CASSFPGTWDEQFF TGTGCCAGCAGTTTCCCCGGGACCTGGGATGAGCAGTTCTTC
TRBJ2-2 . TRBV7-3 . CASSIVGEPNTGELFF TGTGCCAGCAGCATCGTAGGCGAGCCAAACACCGGGGAGCTGTTTTTT
TRBJ2-7 . TRBV2 . CASGQGYHEQYF TGTGCCAGCGGGCAGGGGTACCACGAGCAGTACTTC
TRBJ2-1 TRBD1 TRBV29-1 many CSVWPTGAANEQFF TGCAGCGTTTGGCCGACAGGGGCGGCGAATGAGCAGTTCTTC
TRBJ2-7 TRBD2 TRBV18 . CASSPGLAIYEQYF TGTGCCAGCTCACCGGGACTAGCAATCTACGAGCAGTACTTC
TRBJ2-3 . TRBV7-8 many CASSLSGSLDTQYF TGTGCCAGCAGCTTAAGTGGGAGCCTAGATACGCAGTATTTT
TRBJ2-2 TRBD2 TRBV10-3 . CAIRAGGRTGELFF TGTGCCATCAGGGCGGGAGGTCGCACCGGGGAGCTGTTTTTT
TRBJ1-1 . TRBV7-6 few CASSLGTDLRF TGTGCCAGCAGCTTAGGGACAGATCTTCGATTT
TRBJ2-5 TRBD2 TRBV7-8 many CASSHSGGRAFETQYF TGTGCCAGCAGCCACTCAGGCGGGAGGGCTTTTGAGACCCAGTACTTC
TRBJ2-2 . TRBV20-1 . CSAGGIDTGELFF TGCAGTGCTGGGGGGATAGACACCGGGGAGCTGTTTTTT
TRBJ2-3 . TRBV4-1 few CASSTRDQTPDTQYF TGCGCCAGCAGCACCCGGGACCAGACCCCCGATACGCAGTATTTT
TRBJ2-1 TRBD2 TRBV20-1 . CSASLSGRPYNEQFF TGCAGTGCTAGCCTTAGCGGGAGGCCCTACAATGAGCAGTTCTTC
TRBJ2-7 TRBD1 TRBV2 few CASREGQPEQYF TGTGCCAGCAGAGAGGGACAGCCCGAGCAGTACTTC
TRBJ2-3 . TRBV20-1 few CSAPSWASTDTQYF TGCAGTGCGCCCAGCTGGGCTAGCACAGATACGCAGTATTTT
TRBJ2-7 TRBD1 TRBV5-1 many CASSSDRGGYEQYF TGCGCCAGCAGCTCGGACAGGGGTGGATACGAGCAGTACTTC
TRBJ2-7 TRBD2 TRBV9 few CASSVDSSGISYEQYF TGTGCCAGCAGCGTAGATTCTAGCGGGATATCCTACGAGCAGTACTTC
TRBJ1-1 . TRBV5-1 . CASSLVARRAFF TGCGCCAGCAGCTTGGTCGCTAGGCGAGCTTTCTTT
TRBJ2-5 . TRBV25-1 few CASSDWTELQETQYF TGTGCCAGCAGTGATTGGACAGAGTTGCAAGAGACCCAGTACTTC
TRBJ1-5 . TRBV20-1 . CSARMGHNNQPQHF TGCAGTGCTAGAATGGGACATAACAATCAGCCCCAGCATTTT
TRBJ2-5 TRBD1 TRBV6-5 . CASSYNRDSQETQYF TGTGCCAGCAGTTACAATCGGGACAGTCAAGAGACCCAGTACTTC
TRBJ2-3 TRBD2 TRBV20-1 many CSAQMGRAVADTQYF TGCAGTGCTCAGATGGGGAGGGCCGTGGCAGATACGCAGTATTTT
TRBJ2-5 . TRBV27 . CASSSGTPWAAQYF TGTGCCAGCAGTTCTGGGACCCCCTGGGCGGCCCAGTACTTC
TRBJ1-1 . TRBV29-1 . CSVAPFTTMTEAFF TGCAGCGTTGCCCCTTTCACGACTATGACTGAAGCTTTCTTT
TRBJ2-7 TRBD1 TRBV5-1 . CASSLATGNEQYF TGCGCCAGCAGCTTGGCGACAGGGAACGAGCAGTACTTC
TRBJ2-3 TRBD2 TRBV11-2 . CASSFTIPSGSGDTQYF TGTGCCAGCAGCTTTACCATACCTAGCGGGAGTGGGGATACGCAGTATTTT
TRBJ2-7 . TRBV20-1 few CSASYRAYEQYF TGCAGTGCTAGCTACAGGGCCTACGAGCAGTACTTC
TRBJ1-1 . TRBV7-2 few CASSLVKTNTEAFF TGTGCCAGCAGCTTAGTTAAAACGAACACTGAAGCTTTCTTT
TRBJ2-4 . TRBV20-1 . CSASPGNIQYF TGCAGTGCTTCTCCAGGGAACATTCAGTACTTC
TRBJ2-1 . TRBV5-1 few CASTGSGQYNEQFF TGCGCCAGCACTGGATCGGGCCAATACAATGAGCAGTTCTTC